One sample yielded the 25 T cell receptor beta chains listed below, sequenced in a study of blood T cell repertoires in COVID-19 (dated by TCRdb to 2018 to 2021). The method behind the library was the immunoSEQ multiplex PCR assay. TCRdb obtained this table from immuneACCESS and retained in-frame rearrangements with V and J assigned. These tables miss some clones; where compared with another copy, unresolved V genes account for less than half of the shortfall, and the remainder is unexplained. For this sample the table gives about 61,000 clones, of which around 87% were detected only once. The biggest ten clones account for 5.5% to 8.5% of the sample. The sample taken for sequencing was peripheral blood. All receptors derive from a man aged 55 to 69 with acute or convalescent COVID-19.

The V gene is TRBV5-8, the J gene TRBJ2-3; D might be TRBD1 (5 bases). Trimming stripped 4 bases from V and 2 bases from J, with 11 bases between. From germline, CDR1 is SGHTS and CDR2 YDEGEE. The CDR3 spans 14 residues. The CDR3 nucleotides are TGTGCCAGCAGCCCCAAAGGGGTCACAGATACGCAGTATTTT. This gives the protein CASSPKGVTDTQYF.

The J gene is TRBJ2-7, the V gene TRBV4-3; 11 nucleotides match TRBD1. The CDR3 extends over 15 amino acids. After removal of 3 bases from V and 3 bases from J, the junction contained 4 bases not matched to a gene. Germline V gene data show CDR1 as LGHNA and CDR2 as YSLEER. CDR3 in amino acids: CASSQTGTGGYEQYF. The CDR3 DNA reads TGCGCCAGCAGCCAGACCGGGACAGGGGGCTACGAGCAGTACTTC.

V and J are TRBV4-2 and TRBJ1-1; no firm D call. The V and J ends lost 3 bases and 1 base respectively, with 12 bases between them. The germline V gene encodes CDR1 LGHNA and CDR2 YNFKEQ. The CDR3 has 15 residues. The CDR3 region is CASSHIGRGNTEAFF. The CDR3 nucleotides read TGTGCCAGCAGCCACATCGGTCGGGGGAACACTGAAGCTTTCTTT.

The rearrangement uses TRBV7-2 and TRBJ1-4, with 8 bases that match TRBD1. With 5 bases clipped from V and 4 bases from J, the junction kept 9 bases outside the gene matches. Germline lookup yields CDR1 SGHTA and CDR2 FQGNSA. CDR3 size: 16 residues. DNA of the CDR3: TGTGCCAGCAGCCCCCGGACAGGGCGGAATAATGAAAAACTGTTTTTT. Its translation: CASSPRTGRNNEKLFF.

This chain links TRBV2 with TRBJ1-1; D gene unclear. Germline V gene lookup returns CDR1 SNHLY and CDR2 FYNNEI. There are 13 residues in the CDR3. The V gene lost 7 bases and the J gene lost 4 bases, with 13 bases spanning the gap. CDR3 residues: CASIRDEGTEAFF. The CDR3 DNA is TGTGCCAGCATTCGGGATGAAGGCACTGAAGCTTTCTTT.

The chain has TRBV6-2 or TRBV6-3 and TRBJ2-2; no reliable D call. The length of the CDR3 is 14 residues. With 2 bases removed from V and 1 base from J, the gap between germline ends came to 5 bases. Germline loops: CDR1 MNHEY, CDR2 SVGEGT. CDR3 protein: CASSYPQNTGELFF. CDR3 in DNA: TGTGCCAGCAGTTACCCCCAGAACACCGGGGAGCTGTTTTTT.

The genes are TRBV10-2 and TRBJ1-2; maybe TRBD1 (5 bases). Trimming removed 2 bases at V and 4 bases at J, with 11 bases between. CDR1 and CDR2 from the germline V gene are WSHSY and SAAADI. There are 14 residues in the CDR3. CDR3: CASSELGGGYGYTF. In nucleotides, the CDR3 is TGCGCCAGCAGTGAGCTTGGGGGAGGCTATGGCTACACCTTC.

V and J are TRBV3-1 (or the pseudogene TRBV3-2) and TRBJ2-1; 10 bases agree with TRBD2. CDR1 and CDR2 from the germline V gene are LGHDT and YNNKEL (reference sequence). The trim removed 1 base at V and 7 bases at J, leaving 4 bases unmatched. There are 15 residues in the CDR3. This chain's CDR3 is CASSQVQRGGNEQFF. As DNA, the CDR3 is TGTGCCAGCAGCCAAGTCCAGCGGGGGGGGAATGAGCAGTTCTTC.

The rearrangement uses TRBV12-5 and TRBJ2-3, with TRBD2 identical over 14 bases. CDR3 size: 16 residues. Germline lookup yields CDR1 LGHNT and CDR2 FRNRAP. V was clipped by 3 bases and J by 3 bases; unmatched bases: 2. For the CDR3, the DNA is TGTGCTAGTGGTTTAGGGACTAGCGGGAGAACAGATACGCAGTATTTT. Amino acid sequence: CASGLGTSGRTDTQYF.

This chain links TRBV9 with TRBJ1-6; TRBD1 is a possible D gene (5 bases). V was pared by 2 bases and J by 11 bases, with 11 bases between. The V gene's germline CDR1 is SGDLS and CDR2 YYNGEE. CDR3 size: 13 residues. In DNA form, the CDR3 reads TGTGCCAGCAGCGTTGACAGCCTTGCACCCCTCCACTTT. This sequence encodes CASSVDSLAPLHF.

This clone was recorded only once. This chain joins TRBV7-6 and TRBJ2-2; 8 positions agree with TRBD1. Per germline, CDR1 SGHVS and CDR2 FNYEAQ. The junction had 3 bases not matched to a gene; V was cut back by 2 bases and J by 4 bases. CDR3 length: 15 residues. The CDR3 coding sequence is TGTGCCAGCAGCTTAAATCAGGGGGCCACCGGGGAGCTGTTTTTT. This encodes CASSLNQGATGELFF.

This clone was picked up one time. V usage is TRBV7-2 and J usage is TRBJ1-4; TRBD1 matches 9 bases. Trimming took 1 base from V and 3 from J; bases not matched to a gene: 6. CDR1 and CDR2 from the germline V gene are SGHTA and FQGNSA. This CDR3 has 17 amino acids. The CDR3 loop is CASSLGLGQGANEKLFF. The DNA for the CDR3 is TGTGCCAGCAGCTTAGGTTTGGGACAGGGTGCTAATGAAAAACTGTTTTTT.

The CDR3 loop reads CSAMISGTQYF. DNA of the CDR3: TGCAGTGCTATGATATCGGGAACCCAGTACTTC. The genes are TRBV20-1 and TRBJ2-5, with D tentatively TRBD2 (5 bases). From germline, CDR1 is DFQATT and CDR2 SNEGSKA (reference sequence). The V gene lost 4 bases and the J gene lost 8 bases, with 11 bases spanning the gap. The CDR3 has 11 residues.

V and J are TRBV6-5 and TRBJ1-2; 9 bases map to TRBD1. The CDR3 totals 15 residues. Trimming cost V 6 bases and J 4 bases; bases outside gene matches: 9. CDR1 and CDR2 from the germline V gene are MNHEY and SVGAGI. The CDR3 sequence: CASSVQGAVGYGYTF. The CDR3 nucleotides read TGTGCCAGCAGCGTACAGGGGGCAGTTGGCTATGGCTACACCTTC.

The chain uses TRBV5-4 and TRBJ1-1, with D maybe TRBD1 (5 bases). CDR1 and CDR2 (germline): SGHNT, YYREEE (reference sequence). This CDR3 spans 13 amino acids. Trimming shortened V by 2 bases and J by 4 bases, and 9 bases separated the two germline ends. CDR3 sequence: CASSFVGGTEAFF. CDR3 bases: TGTGCCAGCAGCTTCGTCGGGGGCACTGAAGCTTTCTTT.

The chain employs TRBV14 and TRBJ2-1; 9 bases line up with TRBD2. The J segment lost 3 bases and the V segment lost 4 bases, leaving 4 bases of the junction unmatched. CDR3 length: 15 residues. Germline V gene data show CDR1 as SGHDN and CDR2 as FVKESK. Here the CDR3 reads CASSPLRGGYNEQFF. CDR3 DNA sequence: TGTGCCAGCAGCCCTCTGCGGGGGGGCTACAATGAGCAGTTCTTC.

The chain is built from TRBV12-5 and TRBJ1-5, with a tentative D call TRBD1 (5 bases). CDR1 is LGHNT, CDR2 FRNRAP, per germline. V lost 5 bases and J 2 bases, leaving 10 bases between the germline ends. CDR3 length: 14 residues. CDR3 protein: CASGRQTGNQPQHF. CDR3 nucleotides: TGTGCTAGTGGTCGACAGACAGGCAATCAGCCCCAGCATTTT. Full variable domain (outside the CDR3, taken from reference TRBV12-5 and TRBJ1-5): DARVTQTPRHKVTEMGQEVTMRCQPILGHNTVFWYRQTMMQGLELLAYFRNRAPLDDSGMPKDRFSAEMPDATLATLKIQPSEPRDSAVYFCASGRQTGNQPQHFGDGTRLSIL.

In DNA form, the CDR3 reads TGTGCCAGCAGTGAGGGCCCGAGCTCCTACGAGCAGTACTTC. This encodes CASSEGPSSYEQYF. The V call is TRBV6-1, the J call TRBJ2-7; D not certain. V dropped 3 bases and J dropped 0 bases, with 9 bases sitting between them. Germline CDR1 reads MNHNS; CDR2 reads SASEGT. The CDR3 covers 14 residues.

The V call is TRBV9, the J call TRBJ1-6; 9 bases are a match to TRBD1. The germline CDR1 and CDR2 sequences are SGDLS and YYNGEE. With 0 bases clipped from V and 10 bases from J, the junction kept 8 bases outside the gene matches. CDR3 length: 16 amino acids. In DNA, the CDR3 is TGTGCCAGCAGCGTAGGTAGACAGGGGGACGGCTCACCCCTCCACTTT. This translates into CASSVGRQGDGSPLHF. The variable domain in full, completed from reference TRBV9 and TRBJ1-6, reads DSGVTQTPKHLITATGQRVTLRCSPRSGDLSVYWYQQSLDQGLQFLIQYYNGEERAKGNILERFSAQQFPDLHSELNLSSLELGDSALYFCASSVGRQGDGSPLHFGNGTRLTVT.

This clone was counted a single time. The chain is built from TRBV9 and TRBJ1-2; a weak D match, TRBD1 (6 bases). The CDR3 covers 16 residues. CDR1 and CDR2 from the germline V gene are SGDLS and YYNGEE. V lost 4 bases, J lost 5 bases, and 21 bases lay in between. CDR3 sequence (DNA): TGTGCCAGCAGCCGCCGAGGGGGACAAGAACTATATGGCTACACCTTC. This sequence encodes CASSRRGGQELYGYTF.

The table lists this clone with a few counts. This chain links TRBV12-1 with TRBJ1-4. TRBV12-1 is deemed a pseudogene. The CDR3 length is 17 residues. The CDR3 sequence: CASSWGGQGATNEKLFF. CDR3 DNA: TGTGCCAGCAGCTGGGGGGGCCAAGGAGCAACTAATGAAAAACTGTTTTTT.

This clone appeared once. The V gene is TRBV6-6, the J gene TRBJ2-7; 9 positions agree with TRBD1. This CDR3 is 15 amino acids long. Germline-derived CDR1 and CDR2 are MNHNY and SVGAGI (reference sequence). V shed 6 bases and J 7 bases; nucleotides not matched to a gene: 13. Written as DNA, the CDR3 is TGTGCCAGCAGCCTCGCTACGGGACAGGGAGCGGAGCAGTACTTC. It specifies CASSLATGQGAEQYF.

The rearrangement joins TRBV28 to TRBJ1-4, with a weak D call TRBD1 (6 bases). V lost 5 bases to trimming and J lost 9 bases, with 10 bases between them. The germline V gene encodes CDR1 MDHEN and CDR2 SYDVKM. The CDR3 is 12 residues long. Here the CDR3 DNA reads TGTGCCAGCAGTCCAGGGGTCCAAAAACTGTTTTTT. As protein: CASSPGVQKLFF. The variable domain in full, with the rest retrieved from reference TRBV28 and TRBJ1-4, is DVKVTQSSRYLVKRTGEKVFLECVQDMDHENMFWYRQDPGLGLRLIYFSYDVKMKEKGDIPEGYSVSREKKERFSLILESASTNQTSMYLCASSPGVQKLFFGSGTQLSVL.

The genes are TRBV30 and TRBJ1-1; perhaps TRBD1 as D (6 bases). Germline V gene sequence: CDR1 GTSNPN, CDR2 SVGIG (reference sequence). This CDR3 has 14 amino acids. Trimming removed 5 bases from V and 2 bases from J, with 15 bases in between. CDR3 region: CAWDKDRRNTEAFF. CDR3 nucleotides: TGTGCCTGGGATAAAGACAGGCGTAACACTGAAGCTTTCTTT.

CDR3 sequence reads: CASSDSRTEYF. The CDR3 coding sequence is TGTGCCAGCAGTGATTCTCGGACAGAGTACTTC. The J gene is TRBJ2-5, the V gene TRBV25-1; weak D call: TRBD1 (6 bases). The CDR3 runs 11 residues. Per the germline V gene, CDR1 is MGHDK and CDR2 is SYGVNS. The V gene lost 3 bases and the J gene lost 12 bases, with 11 bases spanning the gap.